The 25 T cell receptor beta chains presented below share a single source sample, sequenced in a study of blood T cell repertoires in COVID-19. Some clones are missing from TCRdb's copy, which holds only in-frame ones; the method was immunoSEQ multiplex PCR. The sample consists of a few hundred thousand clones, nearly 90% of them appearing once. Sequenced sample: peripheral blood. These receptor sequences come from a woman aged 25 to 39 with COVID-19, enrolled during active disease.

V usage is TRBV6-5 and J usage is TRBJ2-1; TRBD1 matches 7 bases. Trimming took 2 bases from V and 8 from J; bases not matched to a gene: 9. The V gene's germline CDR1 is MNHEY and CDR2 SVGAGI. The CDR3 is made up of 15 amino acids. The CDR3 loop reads CASSYGDSGFYEQFF. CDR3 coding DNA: TGTGCCAGCAGTTACGGGGACAGTGGGTTCTATGAGCAGTTCTTC.

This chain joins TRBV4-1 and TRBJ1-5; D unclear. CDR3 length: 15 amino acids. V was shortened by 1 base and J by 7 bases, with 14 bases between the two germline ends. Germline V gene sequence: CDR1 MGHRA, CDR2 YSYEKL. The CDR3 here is CASSQGEYYGQPQHF. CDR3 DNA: TGCGCCAGCAGCCAAGGGGAGTACTACGGGCAGCCCCAGCATTTT.

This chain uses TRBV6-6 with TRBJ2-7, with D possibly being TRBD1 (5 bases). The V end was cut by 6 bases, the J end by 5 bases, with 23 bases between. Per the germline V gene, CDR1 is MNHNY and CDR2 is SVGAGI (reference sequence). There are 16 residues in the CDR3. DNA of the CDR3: TGTGCCAGCAGCGCCACGAGGAATAACCCAGGGAACGAGCAGTACGTC. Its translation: CASSATRNNPGNEQYV.

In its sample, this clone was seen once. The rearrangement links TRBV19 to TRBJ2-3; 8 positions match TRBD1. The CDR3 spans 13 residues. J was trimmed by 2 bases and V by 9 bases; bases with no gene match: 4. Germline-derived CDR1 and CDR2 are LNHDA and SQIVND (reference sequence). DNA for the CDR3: TGTGCCAGCCAGGGGGCCTTCACAGATACGCAGTATTTT. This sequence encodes CASQGAFTDTQYF.

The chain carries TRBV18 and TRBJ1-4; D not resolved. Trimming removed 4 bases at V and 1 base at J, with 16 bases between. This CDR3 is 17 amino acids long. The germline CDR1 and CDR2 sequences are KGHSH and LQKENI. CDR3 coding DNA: TGTGCCAGCTCACTCTTGGCCCTCTCGGGAACTAATGAAAAACTGTTTTTT. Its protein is CASSLLALSGTNEKLFF.

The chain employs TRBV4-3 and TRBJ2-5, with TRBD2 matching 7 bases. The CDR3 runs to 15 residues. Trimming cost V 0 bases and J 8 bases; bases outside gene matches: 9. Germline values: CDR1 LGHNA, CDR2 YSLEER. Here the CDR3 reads CASSQDHMTSPTQYF. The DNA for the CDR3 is TGCGCCAGCAGCCAAGATCATATGACTAGCCCTACCCAGTACTTC.

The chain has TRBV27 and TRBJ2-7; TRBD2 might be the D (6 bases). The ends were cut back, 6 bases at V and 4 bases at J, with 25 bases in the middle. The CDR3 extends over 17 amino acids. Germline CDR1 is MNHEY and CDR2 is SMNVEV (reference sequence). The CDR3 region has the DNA TGTGCCAGCAGCTCATCGGGACTCCCCCCCGGGGGTTACGAGCAGTACTTC. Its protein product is CASSSSGLPPGGYEQYF.

The CDR3 sequence is CASSQGGGVYEQYV. The CDR3 DNA reads as TGTGCCAGCAGCCAGGGCGGGGGGGTCTACGAGCAGTACGTC. This chain connects TRBV5-8 to TRBJ2-7; 9 bases fit TRBD2. CDR1 and CDR2 (germline): SGHTS, YDEGEE. V lost 4 bases to trimming and J lost 3 bases; unmatched junction nucleotides: 5. The CDR3 totals 14 residues.

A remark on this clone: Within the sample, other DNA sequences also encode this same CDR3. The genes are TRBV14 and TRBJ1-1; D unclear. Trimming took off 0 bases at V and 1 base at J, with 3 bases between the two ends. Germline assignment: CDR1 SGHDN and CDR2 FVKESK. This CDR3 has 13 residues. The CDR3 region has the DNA TGTGCCAGCAGCCAAGACAGGAACACTGAAGCTTTCTTT. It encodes CASSQDRNTEAFF.

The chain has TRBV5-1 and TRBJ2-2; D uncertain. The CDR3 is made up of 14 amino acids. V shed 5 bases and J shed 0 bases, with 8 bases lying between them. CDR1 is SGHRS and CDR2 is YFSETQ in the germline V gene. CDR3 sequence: CASSGQPNTGELFF. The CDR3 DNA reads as TGCGCCAGCAGTGGGCAGCCGAACACCGGGGAGCTGTTTTTT.

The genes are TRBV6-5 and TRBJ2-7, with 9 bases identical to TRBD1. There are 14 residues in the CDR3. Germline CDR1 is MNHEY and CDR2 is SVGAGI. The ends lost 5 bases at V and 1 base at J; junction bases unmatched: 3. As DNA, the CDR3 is TGTGCCAGCAGTAAGGACAGGGGATCCTACGAGCAGTACGTC. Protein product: CASSKDRGSYEQYV.

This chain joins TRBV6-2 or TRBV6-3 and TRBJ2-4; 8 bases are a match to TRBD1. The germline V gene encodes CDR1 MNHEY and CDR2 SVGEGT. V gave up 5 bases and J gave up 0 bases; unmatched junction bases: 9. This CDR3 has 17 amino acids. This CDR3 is CASSPLQGALAKNIQYF. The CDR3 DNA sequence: TGTGCCAGCAGTCCCCTCCAGGGGGCCCTAGCCAAAAACATTCAGTACTTC.

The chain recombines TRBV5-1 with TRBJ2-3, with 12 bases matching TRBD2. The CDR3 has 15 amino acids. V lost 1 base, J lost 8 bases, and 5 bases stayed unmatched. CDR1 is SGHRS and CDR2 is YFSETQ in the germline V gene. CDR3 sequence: CASSLTSGGPGTQYF. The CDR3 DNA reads TGCGCCAGCAGCTTGACTAGCGGGGGGCCGGGTACGCAGTATTTT.

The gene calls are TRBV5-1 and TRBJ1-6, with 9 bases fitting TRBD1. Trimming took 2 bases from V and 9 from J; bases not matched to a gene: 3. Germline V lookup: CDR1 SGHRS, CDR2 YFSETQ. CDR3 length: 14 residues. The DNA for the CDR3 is TGCGCCAGCAGCTTAGGACAGGGGACTTCACCCCTCCACTTT. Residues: CASSLGQGTSPLHF.

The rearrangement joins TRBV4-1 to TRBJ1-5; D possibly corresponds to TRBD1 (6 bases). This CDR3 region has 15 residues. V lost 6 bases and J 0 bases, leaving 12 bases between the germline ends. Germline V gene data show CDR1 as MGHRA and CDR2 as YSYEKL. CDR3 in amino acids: CASSWGQDSNQPQHF. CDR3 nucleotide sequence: TGCGCCAGCAGTTGGGGGCAGGATAGCAATCAGCCCCAGCATTTT.

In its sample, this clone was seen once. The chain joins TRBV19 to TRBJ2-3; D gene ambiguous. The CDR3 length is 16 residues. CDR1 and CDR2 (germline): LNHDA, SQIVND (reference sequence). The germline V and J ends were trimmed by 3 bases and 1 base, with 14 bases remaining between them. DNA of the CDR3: TGTGCCAGTAGTATCAGTCTTCCGACACGCACAGATACGCAGTATTTT. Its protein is CASSISLPTRTDTQYF.

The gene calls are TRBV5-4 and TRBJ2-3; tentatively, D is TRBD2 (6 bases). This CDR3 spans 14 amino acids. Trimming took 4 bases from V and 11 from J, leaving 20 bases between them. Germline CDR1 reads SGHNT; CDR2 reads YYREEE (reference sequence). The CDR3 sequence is CASSPGTGEIEQYF. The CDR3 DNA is TGTGCCAGCAGCCCAGGGACGGGGGAGATAGAGCAGTATTTT. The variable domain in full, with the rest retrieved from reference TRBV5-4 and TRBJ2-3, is ETGVTQSPTHLIKTRGQQVTLRCSSQSGHNTVSWYQQALGQGPQFIFQYYREEENGRGNFPPRFSGLQFPNYSSELNVNALELDDSALYLCASSPGTGEIEQYFGPGTRLTVL.

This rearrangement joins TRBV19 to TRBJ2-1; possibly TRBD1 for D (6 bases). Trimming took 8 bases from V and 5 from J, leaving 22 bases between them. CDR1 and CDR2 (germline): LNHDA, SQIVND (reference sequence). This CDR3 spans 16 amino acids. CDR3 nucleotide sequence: TGTGCCAGTTCAGGGGATTTGCGGCGTATCAACAATGAGCAGTTCTTC. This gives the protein CASSGDLRRINNEQFF.

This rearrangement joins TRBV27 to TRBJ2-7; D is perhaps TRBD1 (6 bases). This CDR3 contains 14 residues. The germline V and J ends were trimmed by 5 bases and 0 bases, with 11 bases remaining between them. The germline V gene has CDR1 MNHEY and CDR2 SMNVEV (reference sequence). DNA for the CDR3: TGTGCCAGCAGTCCCACAGGGTACTCCTACGAGCAGTACTTC. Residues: CASSPTGYSYEQYF.

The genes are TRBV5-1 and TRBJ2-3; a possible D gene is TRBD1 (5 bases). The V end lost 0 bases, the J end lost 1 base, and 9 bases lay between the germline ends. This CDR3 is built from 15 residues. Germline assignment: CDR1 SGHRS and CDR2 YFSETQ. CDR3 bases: TGCGCCAGCAGCTTGGACAGGCCCGGCACAGATACGCAGTATTTT. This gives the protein CASSLDRPGTDTQYF.

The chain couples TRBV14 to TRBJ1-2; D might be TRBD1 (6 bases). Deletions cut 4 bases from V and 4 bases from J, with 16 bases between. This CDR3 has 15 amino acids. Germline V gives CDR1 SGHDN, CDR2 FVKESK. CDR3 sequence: CASSPSQGSGYGYTF. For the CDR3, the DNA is TGTGCCAGCAGCCCCTCCCAGGGGTCGGGCTATGGCTACACCTTC.

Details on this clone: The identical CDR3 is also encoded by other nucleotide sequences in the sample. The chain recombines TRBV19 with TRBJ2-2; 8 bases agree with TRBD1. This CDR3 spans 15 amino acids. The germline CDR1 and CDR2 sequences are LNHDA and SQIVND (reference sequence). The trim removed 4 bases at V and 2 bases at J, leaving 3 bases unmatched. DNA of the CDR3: TGTGCCAGTAGTAGACAGGGGTCCAACACCGGGGAGCTGTTTTTT. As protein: CASSRQGSNTGELFF.

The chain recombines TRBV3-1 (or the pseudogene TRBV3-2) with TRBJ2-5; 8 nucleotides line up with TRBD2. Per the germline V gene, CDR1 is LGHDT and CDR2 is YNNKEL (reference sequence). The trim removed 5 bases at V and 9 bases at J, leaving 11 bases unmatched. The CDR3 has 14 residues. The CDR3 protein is CASSESGGRGAQYF. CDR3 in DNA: TGTGCCAGCAGCGAAAGCGGGGGCCGAGGGGCCCAGTACTTC.

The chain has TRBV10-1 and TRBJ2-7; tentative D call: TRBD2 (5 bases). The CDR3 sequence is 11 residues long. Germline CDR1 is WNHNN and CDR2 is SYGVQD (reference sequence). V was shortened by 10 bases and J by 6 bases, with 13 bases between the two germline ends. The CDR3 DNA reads TGCGCCATCGGACTTGAGTGCGAGCAGTACGTC. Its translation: CAIGLECEQYV.

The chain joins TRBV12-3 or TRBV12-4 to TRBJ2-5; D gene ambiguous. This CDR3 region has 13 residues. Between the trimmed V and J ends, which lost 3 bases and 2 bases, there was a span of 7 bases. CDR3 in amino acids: CASSLRQQETQYF. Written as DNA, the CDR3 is TGTGCCAGCAGTTTGAGGCAGCAAGAGACCCAGTACTTC.